The sequence of this TCR beta chain was determined in a study of cytotoxic CD8 clonotypes in ibrutinib-treated CLL (dated by TCRdb to the early 2020s). In the study overall: The cohort was composed of about a dozen relapsed/refractory and roughly 16 treatment-naive patients; IGHV unmutated status was identified in roughly 18 patients. Response samples were taken after a median of roughly a year on treatment, ranging from about 6 to 40 months. Partial responses were observed in roughly 24 patients and complete responses in 2; after a median follow-up of around 68 months, remission was maintained in 14 patients and progression was observed in 12. An average of around 260,000 productive templates and 80,000 to 100,000 productive rearrangements was obtained per sample. Patients were still on ibrutinib when every remission and progressive disease sample was collected. Longitudinal samples were obtainable from about 30% of the roughly 86 participants in the trial. Cryopreserved peripheral blood mononuclear cells were obtained before treatment, at response, and at either sustained remission or disease progression.

The label giving this sample's time point can be read as: progressive disease on ibrutinib. For TCR beta library preparation, 1.5 to 2 micrograms of genomic DNA were isolated from cryopreserved PBMCs. Longitudinal blood samples from CLL patients on ibrutinib monotherapy were analyzed using high-throughput TCR beta sequencing. The patients were enrolled in a single-center, open-label phase 2 trial of ibrutinib monotherapy. On the study overall, not on this receptor specifically: An increase in clonality was observed at ibrutinib response, with clonality remaining stable during sustained remission and falling back toward baseline at progression. Sampling times were not matched between sustained-remission and progressing patients, and lymph node repertoires were not studied. Public clonotypes were rare and either shrank or stayed stable during treatment, and the rise in clonality at ibrutinib response reflected expansion of private clonotypes. Baseline clonality exceeded that of age-matched healthy donors and correlated strongly with circulating CD8+ T-cell counts.

The germline V gene (reference sequence) yields GTSNPN for CDR1 and SVGIG for CDR2. The CDR3 runs 15 amino acids, cysteine and phenylalanine included. Solely the CDR3 DNA is kept, with 45 bases framed from the first base. V is pruned by 1 base and J by 2 bases, leaving 5 bases of the junction without a gene match. As concerns this clone: What this receptor recognizes is not known. No base-level quality is on record; no much larger clone is a single base apart.

On a MiSeq, deep resolution sequencing aimed for a depth between 1 in 1 million and 1 in 200,000 T cells, with each clonotype covered approximately 9.2x on average. The immunoSEQ hsTCRB Kit was used to generate TCR beta libraries. The source study handled its data this way. ImmunoSEQ Data Assistant and ImmunoSEQ Analyzer were used for data analysis, and V, D and J genes were assigned according to IMGT definitions. Clonality, with values ranging from 0 to 1, was calculated as one minus the normalized Shannon entropy of productive rearrangement frequencies. Public clonotype analysis was restricted to overrepresented clonotypes comprising at least 0.05% of each patient's repertoire. About 13 age-matched healthy donor repertoires from immuneACCESS were used as controls for clonality. TCRdb holds this immuneACCESS table with in-frame rearrangements only. Some clones are missing; in checked studies, unresolved V genes explain under half, and the rest has no known cause. V and J calls and clone size are copied from that table; D and trimming were computed from the DNA. The sample profile shows around 160,000 clones; around nine tenths of them were found once. The ten largest clones take up 3% to 3.5% of the sample.

The V gene is TRBV30 and the J gene is TRBJ2-3; 8 bases in the middle match TRBD1. Sequences were derived from PBMCs, sampled at disease progression, from a patient treated with ibrutinib. This receptor was obtained from a human donor with chronic lymphocytic leukemia. The bases are TGTGCCTGGAGTGAGCCGGGACAGGTCACAGATACGCAGTATTTT. Translated, it reads CAWSEPGQVTDTQYF.